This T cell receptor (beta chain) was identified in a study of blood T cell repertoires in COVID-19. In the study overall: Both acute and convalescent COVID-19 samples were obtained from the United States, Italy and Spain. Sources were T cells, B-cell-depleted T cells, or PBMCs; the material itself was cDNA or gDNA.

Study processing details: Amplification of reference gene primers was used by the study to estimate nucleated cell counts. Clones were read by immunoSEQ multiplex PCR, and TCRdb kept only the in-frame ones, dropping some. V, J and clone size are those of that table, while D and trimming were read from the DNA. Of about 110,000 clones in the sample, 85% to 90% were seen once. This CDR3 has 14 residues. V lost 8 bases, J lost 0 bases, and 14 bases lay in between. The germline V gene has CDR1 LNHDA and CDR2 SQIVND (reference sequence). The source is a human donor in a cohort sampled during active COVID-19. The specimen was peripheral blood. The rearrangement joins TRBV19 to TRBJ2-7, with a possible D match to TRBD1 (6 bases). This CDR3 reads CASRWTESSYEQYF. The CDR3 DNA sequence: TGTGCCAGTCGCTGGACAGAAAGCTCCTACGAGCAGTACTTC.